The 29 T cell receptor beta chains presented below share a single source sample, sequenced in a study of immune characterization of retroperitoneal liposarcoma (dated by TCRdb to the late 2010s). The method was PCR. The reads were generated on a NextSeq 500. Using fastp at Q25 and MiXCR, TCRdb reprocessed the public reads and kept productive beta chains. Rows are unified per CDR3 protein, each entry keeping the most common DNA and genes. The sample contains 7,700 or so distinct CDR3 sequences, 25% to 35% of them found a single time. The leading ten clones occupy about an eighth of the sample. Sequences were obtained from blood. The receptors come from a male donor with retroperitoneal liposarcoma.

This clonotype is categorized as medium-sized. The chain employs TRBV11-3 and TRBJ2-1; TRBD2 matches at 8 bases. The length of the CDR3 is 15 residues. CDR1 and CDR2 from the germline V gene are SGHNT and YENEEA. J lost 1 base, V lost 3 bases, and 2 bases had no gene match. CDR3 bases: TGTGCCAGCAGCTTCGGGGGGGGGTCCTACAATGAGCAGTTCTTC. Protein: CASSFGGGSYNEQFF.

The chain couples TRBV3-1 to TRBJ2-2; tentatively, D is TRBD2 (6 bases). CDR3 length equals 16 residues. V was trimmed by 4 bases and J by 1 base, leaving 13 bases between them. CDR1 and CDR2 (germline): LGHDT, YNNKEL (reference sequence). This CDR3 reads CASSPPGAENTGELFF. CDR3 DNA sequence: TGTGCCAGCAGCCCCCCGGGAGCGGAGAACACCGGGGAGCTGTTTTTT.

The chain combines TRBV6-1 with TRBJ2-1; D is uncertain. The J call could be wrong; TRBJ2-7 is a better fit for the DNA end. The CDR3 extends over 12 amino acids. Germline V gene data show CDR1 as MNHNS and CDR2 as SASEGT. The CDR3: CASSEGNYEQYF. The CDR3 DNA reads TGTGCCAGCAGTGAGGGCAACTACGAGCAGTACTTC.

This clonotype came up a few times. The V call is TRBV6-1, the J call TRBJ2-7; the match to TRBD2 covers 7 bases. The CDR3 is made up of 12 amino acids. CDR1 MNHNS and CDR2 SASEGT come from the germline V gene. Trimming took 8 bases from V and 0 from J; bases not matched to a gene: 1. CDR3 protein: CASSGGSYEQYF. The CDR3 DNA follows: TGTGCCAGCTCGGGGGGCTCCTACGAGCAGTACTTC.

This chain joins TRBV23-1 and TRBJ1-1; D is perhaps TRBD1 (5 bases). TRBV23-1 is an open reading frame, and its role is uncertain. CDR3 size: 15 residues. Trimming cost V 1 base and J 4 bases, with 13 bases left between them. The CDR3 spells CASSQLRGVFTEAFF. CDR3 sequence (DNA): TGCGCCAGCAGTCAATTACGAGGGGTCTTCACTGAAGCTTTCTTT.

This clonotype was seen a handful of times. A single base separates this from a much larger clone, so it may be a read error. This sequence joins TRBV27 and TRBJ2-1; 7 nucleotides match TRBD2. The trim removed 4 bases at V and 13 bases at J, leaving 19 bases unmatched. Germline CDR1 reads MNHEY; CDR2 reads SMNVEV (reference sequence). This CDR3 is built from 16 residues. CDR3 loop: CASSSTGGTARVAQFF. DNA of the CDR3: TGTGCCAGCAGTTCCACGGGGGGTACGGCAAGAGTGGCCCAGTTCTTC.

The sample holds a few counts of this clonotype. The CDR3 DNA sequence: TGTGCCAGCAGGGGAGGAGGGTTCACCGGGGAGCTGTTTTTT. Translation: CASRGGGFTGELFF. The rearrangement links TRBV6-6 to TRBJ2-2, with D tentatively TRBD2 (6 bases). The CDR3 consists of 14 residues. The germline V and J ends were trimmed by 6 bases and 4 bases, with 12 bases remaining between them. Germline CDR1 and CDR2: MNHNY and SVGAGI (reference sequence).

The chain employs TRBV23-1 and TRBJ1-1, with TRBD1 as a possible D gene (6 bases). TRBV23-1 is filed as an ORF, its function uncertain. The CDR3 has 20 amino acids. Trimming removed 8 bases from V and 1 base from J, with 32 bases in between. CDR3 coding DNA: TGCGCCAGCTATAGAGGGAACTGGACAGAGAGGTTGAGCAAGAACACTGAAGCTTTCTTT. It is translated as CASYRGNWTERLSKNTEAFF.

This clonotype was observed many times. The V and J genes are TRBV7-2 and TRBJ2-1; 10 positions match TRBD2. There are 15 residues in the CDR3. Germline trimming cut 6 bases from V and 9 bases from J; bases unmatched to any gene: 11. Germline lookup yields CDR1 SGHTA and CDR2 FQGNSA. DNA of the CDR3: TGTGCCAGCAGGGACCCTAGCGGGAGTCAGGGTGAGCAGTTCTTC. As protein: CASRDPSGSQGEQFF. Using reference TRBV7-2 and TRBJ2-1 for the parts outside the CDR3, the full variable domain is GAGVSQSPSNKVTEKGKDVELRCDPISGHTALYWYRQSLGQGLEFLIYFQGNSAPDKSGLPSDRFSAERTGGSVSTLTIQRTQQEDSAVYLCASRDPSGSQGEQFFGPGTRLTVL.

This clonotype qualifies as medium-sized. The chain links TRBV12-3 or TRBV12-4 to TRBJ1-2; D possibly corresponds to TRBD1 (5 bases). The CDR3 consists of 13 residues. The V end lost 7 bases, the J end lost 8 bases, and 17 bases lay between the germline ends. CDR3 protein: CASTPLFGGGYTF. Here the CDR3 DNA reads TGTGCCAGCACTCCGCTTTTTGGGGGGGGCTACACCTTC.

The chain joins TRBV12-3 or TRBV12-4 to TRBJ2-1, with D perhaps assigned TRBD1 or TRBD2 (6 bases each). The V end was cut by 4 bases, the J end by 4 bases, with 11 bases between. This CDR3 is built from 14 residues. CDR3 in amino acids: CASSSEGGYNEQFF. CDR3 sequence (DNA): TGTGCCAGCAGTTCGGAGGGGGGTTACAATGAGCAGTTCTTC.

By sample share, this clonotype is medium-sized. The V gene is TRBV6-1, the J gene TRBJ2-7; D might be TRBD2 (6 bases). Trimming stripped 1 base from V and 1 base from J, with 17 bases between. The CDR3 extends over 17 amino acids. Germline V gene sequence: CDR1 MNHNS, CDR2 SASEGT. The CDR3 reads CASSEGSLWGTSYEQYF. In DNA, the CDR3 is TGTGCCAGCAGTGAAGGAAGTTTGTGGGGGACTTCCTACGAGCAGTACTTC.

By share of the sample, this clonotype is medium-sized. The chain combines TRBV10-1 with TRBJ2-2; D is unresolved. This CDR3 has 12 residues. CDR1 WNHNN and CDR2 SYGVQD come from the germline V gene (reference sequence). V shed 5 bases and J shed 4 bases, with 5 bases lying between them. The CDR3 reads CASSSPTGELFF. The CDR3 DNA is TGCGCCAGCAGTTCTCCCACCGGGGAGCTGTTTTTT.

The table lists this clonotype with a few counts. V is TRBV11-2 and J is TRBJ2-5; TRBD2 aligns across 13 bases. CDR3 length equals 17 residues. CDR1 SGHAT and CDR2 FQNNGV come from the germline V gene. V lost 1 base, J lost 11 bases, and 13 bases stayed unmatched. The CDR3 DNA is TGTGCCAGCAGCTTAGTACCTCCGGGACTAGCGGGGACGAAGCAGTACTTC. It encodes CASSLVPPGLAGTKQYF.

Ten or more counts support this clonotype. The rearrangement joins TRBV6-1 to TRBJ2-3; unclear D gene. Looked up from germline, CDR1 is MNHNS and CDR2 is SASEGT. This CDR3 has 16 residues. Trimming cost V 5 bases and J 2 bases, with 17 bases left between them. CDR3 sequence: CASSYISPSLTDTQYF. CDR3 coding DNA: TGTGCCAGCAGTTATATTAGCCCTTCCCTCACAGATACGCAGTATTTT.

V usage is TRBV3-1 and J usage is TRBJ2-1, with unresolved D. TRBJ2-5 matches the DNA end more closely, so the J call is doubtful. The CDR3 is 11 residues long. Germline CDR1 reads LGHDT; CDR2 reads YNNKEL (reference sequence). The CDR3 here is CASSRRETQYF. CDR3 DNA sequence: TGTGCCAGCAGCCGGCGGGAGACCCAGTACTTC.

CDR3 in amino acids: CASSLEDSSVQFF. As DNA, the CDR3 is TGCGCCAGCAGCTTGGAGGACAGTTCAGTGCAGTTCTTC. The rearrangement joins TRBV5-1 to TRBJ2-1; a possible D gene is TRBD1 (6 bases). The length of the CDR3 is 13 residues. Per germline, CDR1 SGHRS and CDR2 YFSETQ. V was trimmed by 0 bases and J by 12 bases, leaving 13 bases between them.

This clonotype was recorded at least ten times. The rearrangement joins TRBV6-1 to TRBJ2-1; 9 positions agree with TRBD2. CDR3 size: 15 residues. Germline CDR1 and CDR2: MNHNS and SASEGT. J was trimmed by 9 bases and V by 1 base; bases with no gene match: 7. For the CDR3, the DNA is TGTGCCAGCAGTGAAGGGGCGGGAGGGTACGCTGAGCAGTTCTTC. It codes for CASSEGAGGYAEQFF.

In its sample, this clonotype was seen a few times. V and J are TRBV6-5 and TRBJ2-3, with D uncertain. The V gene lost 4 bases and the J gene lost 1 base, with 9 bases spanning the gap. The CDR3 is made up of 14 amino acids. From germline, CDR1 is MNHEY and CDR2 SVGAGI. The CDR3 region is CASSSLRGTDTQYF. Here the CDR3 DNA reads TGTGCCAGCAGTTCGTTAAGGGGCACAGATACGCAGTATTTT.

This clonotype was observed a single time. The chain recombines TRBV6-1 with TRBJ1-5; D may be TRBD1 (5 bases). Germline assignment: CDR1 MNHNS and CDR2 SASEGT. This CDR3 has 15 amino acids. V was pared by 1 base and J by 2 bases, with 9 bases between. CDR3 nucleotide sequence: TGTGCCAGCAGTGAAGTAGGAGGGGGCAATCAGCCCCAGCATTTT. It codes for CASSEVGGGNQPQHF.

This chain uses TRBV6-1 with TRBJ2-7; 9 bases agree with TRBD1. The J segment lost 5 bases and the V segment lost 5 bases, leaving 4 bases of the junction unmatched. This CDR3 has 13 amino acids. CDR1 is MNHNS, CDR2 SASEGT, per germline. The CDR3 loop is CASSHRGHDEQYF. DNA for the CDR3: TGTGCCAGCAGTCACAGGGGGCACGACGAGCAGTACTTC.

The chain is built from TRBV10-3 and TRBJ2-1; 10 bases align to TRBD2. V lost 11 bases and J lost 6; bases outside the gene matches: 7. The CDR3 runs to 13 residues. Germline V gene data show CDR1 as ENHRY and CDR2 as SYGVKD. This CDR3 is CASLAGESNEQFF. The CDR3 nucleotides read TGTGCCTCCCTAGCGGGAGAGAGCAATGAGCAGTTCTTC.

By share, this clonotype ranks as medium-sized. The J gene is TRBJ1-1, the V gene TRBV7-2; 8 bases match TRBD1. Unmatched junction bases numbered 3, after V lost 4 bases and J lost 2 bases. Germline-derived CDR1 and CDR2 are SGHTA and FQGNSA. The CDR3 is 14 amino acids. The CDR3 DNA is TGTGCCAGCAGCTCACAGGGGGTAAACACTGAAGCTTTCTTT. Encoded protein: CASSSQGVNTEAFF.

By proportion, this clonotype is medium-sized (0.01 to 0.1%). This chain uses TRBV7-2 with TRBJ2-1; D gene uncertain. V gave up 0 bases and J gave up 7 bases, with 4 bases separating them. Germline V CDR1 and CDR2: SGHTA, FQGNSA. This CDR3 has 12 amino acids. The CDR3 sequence: CASSLALNEQFF. The CDR3 DNA follows: TGTGCCAGCAGCTTAGCGCTTAATGAGCAGTTCTTC.

This clonotype was seen only a few times. CDR3 residues: CASSLPNWDSPSYNEQFF. In DNA form, the CDR3 reads TGTGCCAGCAGTTTACCGAATTGGGACAGCCCATCCTACAATGAGCAGTTCTTC. The chain uses TRBV12-3 or TRBV12-4 and TRBJ2-1; 7 nucleotides match TRBD1. This CDR3 has 18 amino acids. V gave up 2 bases and J gave up 1 base; unmatched junction bases: 11.

The sample holds one count of this clonotype. The rearrangement uses TRBV12-3 or TRBV12-4 and TRBJ2-5; 8 bases align to TRBD1. Trimming removed 7 bases from V and 8 bases from J; junction bases left unmatched: 9. The CDR3 loop spans 13 amino acids. CDR3: CASIPGQGDTQYF. CDR3 coding DNA: TGTGCCAGCATACCCGGACAGGGTGACACCCAGTACTTC.

Ten or more counts support this clonotype. The chain combines TRBV6-6 with TRBJ2-2; 9 positions agree with TRBD1. The CDR3 is made up of 16 amino acids. After removal of 6 bases from V and 4 bases from J, the junction contained 9 bases not matched to a gene. Per germline, CDR1 MNHNY and CDR2 SVGAGI (reference sequence). CDR3 nucleotide sequence: TGTGCCAGCAGCCAGCAGGGACAGGGCGGCACCGGGGAGCTGTTTTTT. Encoded protein: CASSQQGQGGTGELFF.

This clonotype has a handful of counts. This sequence joins TRBV12-3 or TRBV12-4 and TRBJ2-2, with D unresolved. The CDR3 has 11 residues. The V end lost 6 bases, the J end lost 5 bases, and 4 bases lay between the germline ends. CDR3 protein: CASRRTGELFF. CDR3 sequence (DNA): TGTGCCAGCAGACGAACCGGGGAGCTGTTTTTT.

V is TRBV6-5 and J is TRBJ1-4, with TRBD1 matching over 9 bases. CDR1 MNHEY and CDR2 SVGAGI come from the germline V gene. V was clipped by 0 bases and J by 10 bases; unmatched bases: 9. CDR3 length: 16 residues. The CDR3 DNA reads as TGTGCCAGCAGTTACTCCCCGGGACAGGGACGGGGAAAACTGTTTTTT. Translating gives CASSYSPGQGRGKLFF.